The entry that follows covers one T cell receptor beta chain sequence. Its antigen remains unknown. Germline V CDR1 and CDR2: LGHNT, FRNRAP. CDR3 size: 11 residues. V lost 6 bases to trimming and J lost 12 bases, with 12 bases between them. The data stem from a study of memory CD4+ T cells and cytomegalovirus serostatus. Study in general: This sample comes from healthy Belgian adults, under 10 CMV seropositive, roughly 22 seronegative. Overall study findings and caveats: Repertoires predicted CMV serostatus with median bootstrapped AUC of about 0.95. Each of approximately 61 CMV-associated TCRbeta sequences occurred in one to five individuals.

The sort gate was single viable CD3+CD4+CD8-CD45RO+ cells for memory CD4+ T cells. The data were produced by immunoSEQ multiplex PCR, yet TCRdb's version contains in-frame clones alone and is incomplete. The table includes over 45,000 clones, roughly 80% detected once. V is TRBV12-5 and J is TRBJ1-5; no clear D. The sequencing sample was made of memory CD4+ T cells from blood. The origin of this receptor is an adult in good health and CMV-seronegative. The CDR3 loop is CASGNGLDQHF. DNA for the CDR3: TGTGCTAGTGGCAACGGGTTGGACCAGCATTTT.